The TCR beta chain described here comes from a study of cytomegalovirus exposure and HLA in healthy donors. V lost 4 bases, J lost 5 bases, and 11 bases stayed unmatched. The CDR3 consists of 17 residues. Germline-derived CDR1 and CDR2 are MGHRA and YSYEKL. Sequenced by immunoSEQ multiplex PCR; TCRdb stores in-frame clones only, minus some. Of under 250,000 clones listed, 85% to 95% are singletons. The sequenced sample consisted of PBMCs. The V gene is TRBV4-1, the J gene TRBJ1-6; 7 bases align to TRBD1. The receptor comes from a woman under 30 in good health and CMV-seronegative. The CDR3 DNA is TGCGCCAGCAGCCTATACCTGGGACAGACAGATAATTCACCCCTCCACTTT. Protein product: CASSLYLGQTDNSPLHF.